A single sample gave rise to the 5 T cell receptor beta chains below, sequenced in a study of blood T cell repertoires in COVID-19. Only in-frame clones appear in the TCRdb table, and some are missing; sequencing was by immunoSEQ multiplex PCR. This sample has tens of thousands of clones; about nine tenths occur once, and the top ten carry roughly 0.37%. Sequences were obtained from peripheral blood. These receptors were obtained from a human donor in a cohort sampled during active COVID-19.

The rearrangement joins TRBV5-1 to TRBJ1-1; TRBD1 aligns across 8 bases. The CDR3 spans 14 residues. CDR1 and CDR2 (germline): SGHRS, YFSETQ. The ends lost 5 bases at V and 2 bases at J; junction bases unmatched: 5. In nucleotides, the CDR3 is TGCGCCAGCAGATCCGGACAGGGTAACACTGAAGCTTTCTTT. Its protein is CASRSGQGNTEAFF.

The chain uses TRBV9 and TRBJ1-1, with D tentatively TRBD1 (6 bases). The CDR3 consists of 14 residues. V dropped 8 bases and J dropped 0 bases, with 14 bases sitting between them. Germline loops: CDR1 SGDLS, CDR2 YYNGEE. The CDR3 nucleotides read TGTGCCAGTTCGGACAGCGGTATGAACACTGAAGCTTTCTTT. It encodes CASSDSGMNTEAFF.

For this clone: One end of the junction varies from germline; a read error may be responsible. The chain uses TRBV6-2 or TRBV6-3 and TRBJ1-1; unclear D gene. The CDR3 contains 15 residues. Germline-derived CDR1 and CDR2 are MNHEY and SVGEGT. The CDR3 here is CASSYLGSGNAEAFF. CDR3 sequence (DNA): TGTGCCAGCAGTTATTTGGGGAGTGGGAACGCTGAAGCTTTCTTT.

The J gene is TRBJ2-1, the V gene TRBV3-1 (or the pseudogene TRBV3-2), with 7 bases fitting TRBD1. CDR3 length equals 15 residues. V shed 5 bases, J shed 8 bases, and the junction held 12 bases outside the gene matches. CDR1 and CDR2 (germline): LGHDT, YNNKEL (reference sequence). This CDR3 reads CASSSGTAVKYEQFF. CDR3 coding DNA: TGTGCCAGCAGCTCCGGGACAGCTGTTAAGTATGAGCAGTTCTTC.

The chain couples TRBV3-1 (or the pseudogene TRBV3-2) to TRBJ1-1, with TRBD1 matching over 7 bases. The CDR3 has 16 residues. The V segment lost 0 bases and the J segment 2 bases; nucleotides outside the gene matches: 6. CDR1 is LGHDT, CDR2 YNNKEL, per germline (reference sequence). CDR3 amino acids: CASSQEGDRPNTEAFF. The CDR3 DNA follows: TGTGCCAGCAGCCAAGAAGGGGACAGACCAAACACTGAAGCTTTCTTT.